Sequencing of this T cell receptor (beta chain) was carried out in a study of blood T cell repertoires in COVID-19. Assay: immunoSEQ multiplex PCR; the TCRdb copy retains only in-frame clones and omits some. The table shows roughly 250,000 clones, with 80% to 90% occurring only once. With 5 bases clipped from V and 5 bases from J, the junction kept 2 bases outside the gene matches. The CDR3 has 13 residues. Per germline, CDR1 LNHNV and CDR2 YYDKDF (reference sequence). Adults between roughly 18 and 95 years of age took part from fewer than 30 US areas. The sequenced sample consisted of PBMCs or T cells enriched from blood (not recorded which). The chain recombines TRBV15 with TRBJ2-7; 11 nucleotides match TRBD2. This clonotype originated in a woman aged 25 to 39 who had recovered from COVID-19. This CDR3 reads CATSVAGGHEQYF. In DNA form, the CDR3 reads TGTGCCACCAGCGTAGCGGGAGGGCACGAGCAGTACTTC.